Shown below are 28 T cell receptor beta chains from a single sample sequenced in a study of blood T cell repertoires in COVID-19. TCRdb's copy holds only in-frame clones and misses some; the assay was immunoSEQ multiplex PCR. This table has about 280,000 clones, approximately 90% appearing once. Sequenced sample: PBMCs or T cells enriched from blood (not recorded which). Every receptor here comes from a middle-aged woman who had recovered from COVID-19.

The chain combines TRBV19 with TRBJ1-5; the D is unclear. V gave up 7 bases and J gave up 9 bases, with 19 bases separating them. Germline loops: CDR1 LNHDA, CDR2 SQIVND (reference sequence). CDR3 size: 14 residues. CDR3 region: CASTLGPGEGPQHF. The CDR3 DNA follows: TGTGCCAGTACTCTTGGTCCGGGCGAGGGGCCCCAGCATTTT.

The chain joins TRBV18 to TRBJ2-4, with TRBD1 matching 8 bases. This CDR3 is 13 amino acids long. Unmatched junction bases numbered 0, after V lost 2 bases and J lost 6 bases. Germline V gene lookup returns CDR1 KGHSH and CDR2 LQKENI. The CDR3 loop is CASSPGQGNIQYF. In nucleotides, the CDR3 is TGTGCCAGCTCACCAGGACAGGGAAACATTCAGTACTTC. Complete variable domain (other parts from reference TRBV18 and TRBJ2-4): NAGVMQNPRHLVRRRGQEARLRCSPMKGHSHVYWYRQLPEEGLKFMVYLQKENIIDESGMPKERFSAEFPKEGPSILRIQQVVRGDSAAYFCASSPGQGNIQYFGAGTRLSVL.

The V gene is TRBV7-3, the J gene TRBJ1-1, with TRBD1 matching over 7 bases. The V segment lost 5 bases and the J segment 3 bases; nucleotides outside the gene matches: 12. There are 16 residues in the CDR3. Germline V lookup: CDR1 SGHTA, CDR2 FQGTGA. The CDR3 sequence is CASSHSPDRDDTEAFF. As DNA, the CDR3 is TGTGCCAGCAGCCATTCCCCCGACAGGGATGACACTGAAGCTTTCTTT.

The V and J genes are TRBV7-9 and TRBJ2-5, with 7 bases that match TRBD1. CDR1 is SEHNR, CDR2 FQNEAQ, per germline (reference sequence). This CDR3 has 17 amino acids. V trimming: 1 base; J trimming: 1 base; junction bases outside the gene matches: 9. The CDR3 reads CASSLGGVGQVQETQYF. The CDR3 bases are TGTGCCAGCAGCTTAGGGGGAGTCGGACAGGTCCAAGAGACCCAGTACTTC.

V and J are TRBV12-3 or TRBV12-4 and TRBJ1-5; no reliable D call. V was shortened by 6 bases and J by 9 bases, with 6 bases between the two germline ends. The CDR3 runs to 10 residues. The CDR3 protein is CASRRLPQHF. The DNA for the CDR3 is TGTGCCAGCAGGAGGTTGCCCCAGCATTTT.

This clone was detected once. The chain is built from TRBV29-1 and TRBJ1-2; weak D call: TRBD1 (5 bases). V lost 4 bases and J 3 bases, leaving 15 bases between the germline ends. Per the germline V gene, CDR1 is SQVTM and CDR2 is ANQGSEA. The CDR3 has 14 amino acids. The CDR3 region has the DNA TGCAGCGTTGGGGAGGGGATGAAGGACTATGGCTACACCTTC. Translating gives CSVGEGMKDYGYTF.

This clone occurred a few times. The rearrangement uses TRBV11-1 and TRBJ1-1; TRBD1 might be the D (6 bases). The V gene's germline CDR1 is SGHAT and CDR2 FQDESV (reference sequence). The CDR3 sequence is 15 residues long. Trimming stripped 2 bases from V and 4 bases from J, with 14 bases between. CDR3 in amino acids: CASSLNMGAATEAFF. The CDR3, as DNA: TGTGCCAGCAGCTTAAATATGGGGGCGGCCACTGAAGCTTTCTTT.

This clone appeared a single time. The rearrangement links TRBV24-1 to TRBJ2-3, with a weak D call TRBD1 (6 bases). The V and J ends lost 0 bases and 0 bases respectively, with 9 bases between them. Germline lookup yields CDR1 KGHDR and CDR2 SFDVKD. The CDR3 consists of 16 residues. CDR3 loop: CATSDLSGASTDTQYF. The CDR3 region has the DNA TGTGCCACCAGTGATTTGTCAGGGGCCAGCACAGATACGCAGTATTTT.

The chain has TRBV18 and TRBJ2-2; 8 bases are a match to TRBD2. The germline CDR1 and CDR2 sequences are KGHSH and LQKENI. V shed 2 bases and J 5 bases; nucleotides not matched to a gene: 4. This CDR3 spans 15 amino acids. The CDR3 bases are TGTGCCAGCTCACCAAGCGGGAGCGGGACCGGGGAGCTGTTTTTT. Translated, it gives CASSPSGSGTGELFF. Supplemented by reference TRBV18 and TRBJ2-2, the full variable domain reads NAGVMQNPRHLVRRRGQEARLRCSPMKGHSHVYWYRQLPEEGLKFMVYLQKENIIDESGMPKERFSAEFPKEGPSILRIQQVVRGDSAAYFCASSPSGSGTGELFFGEGSRLTVL.

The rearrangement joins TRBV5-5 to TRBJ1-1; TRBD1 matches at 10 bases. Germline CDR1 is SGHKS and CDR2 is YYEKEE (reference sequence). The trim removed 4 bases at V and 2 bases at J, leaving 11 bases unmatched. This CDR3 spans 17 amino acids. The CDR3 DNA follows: TGTGCCAGCAGCCAGACGGGACAGGGGAAACTTAACACTGAAGCTTTCTTT. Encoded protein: CASSQTGQGKLNTEAFF.

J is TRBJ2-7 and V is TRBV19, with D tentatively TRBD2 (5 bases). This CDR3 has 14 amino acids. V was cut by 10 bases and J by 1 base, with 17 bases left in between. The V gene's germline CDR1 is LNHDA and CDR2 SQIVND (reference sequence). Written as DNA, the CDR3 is TGTGCCACCAGTAGTTTCTCGGGGTCCTACGAGCAGTACTTC. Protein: CATSSFSGSYEQYF.

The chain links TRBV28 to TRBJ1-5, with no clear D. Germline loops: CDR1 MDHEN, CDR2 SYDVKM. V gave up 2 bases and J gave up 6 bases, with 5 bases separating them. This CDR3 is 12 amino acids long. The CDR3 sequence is CASSLQVQPQHF. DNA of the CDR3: TGTGCCAGCAGTTTACAGGTTCAGCCCCAGCATTTT.

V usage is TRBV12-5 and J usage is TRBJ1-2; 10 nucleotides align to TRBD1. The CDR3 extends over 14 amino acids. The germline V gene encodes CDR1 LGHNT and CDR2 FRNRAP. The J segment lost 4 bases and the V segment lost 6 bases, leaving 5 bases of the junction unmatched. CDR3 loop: CASGSGQGTYGYTF. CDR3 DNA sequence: TGTGCTAGTGGATCGGGACAGGGGACCTATGGCTACACCTTC.

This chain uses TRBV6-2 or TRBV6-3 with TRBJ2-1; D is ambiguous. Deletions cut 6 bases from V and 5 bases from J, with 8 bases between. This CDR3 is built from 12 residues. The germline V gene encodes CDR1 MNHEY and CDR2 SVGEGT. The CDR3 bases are TGTGCCAGCAGCCCCACAGACAATGAGCAGTTCTTC. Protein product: CASSPTDNEQFF.

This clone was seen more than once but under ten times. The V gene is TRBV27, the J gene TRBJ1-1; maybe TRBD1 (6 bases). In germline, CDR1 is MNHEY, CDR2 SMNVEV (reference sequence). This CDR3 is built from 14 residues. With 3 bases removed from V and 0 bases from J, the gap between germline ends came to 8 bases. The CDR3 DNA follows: TGTGCCAGCAGTTTTGGGGGCCTGAACACTGAAGCTTTCTTT. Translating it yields CASSFGGLNTEAFF.

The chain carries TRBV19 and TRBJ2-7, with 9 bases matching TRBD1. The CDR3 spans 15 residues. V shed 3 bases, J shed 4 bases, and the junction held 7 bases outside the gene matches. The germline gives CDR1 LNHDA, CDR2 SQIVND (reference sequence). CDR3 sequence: CASSILRDRAYEQYF. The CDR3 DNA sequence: TGTGCCAGTAGTATTTTACGGGACAGGGCGTACGAGCAGTACTTC.

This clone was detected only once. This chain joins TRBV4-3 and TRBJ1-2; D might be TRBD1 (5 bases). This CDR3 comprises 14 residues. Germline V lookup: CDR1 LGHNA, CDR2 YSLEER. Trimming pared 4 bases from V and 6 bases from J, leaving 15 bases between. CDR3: CASSRTTAPNGYTF. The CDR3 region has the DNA TGCGCCAGCAGCCGGACGACAGCTCCCAATGGCTACACCTTC.

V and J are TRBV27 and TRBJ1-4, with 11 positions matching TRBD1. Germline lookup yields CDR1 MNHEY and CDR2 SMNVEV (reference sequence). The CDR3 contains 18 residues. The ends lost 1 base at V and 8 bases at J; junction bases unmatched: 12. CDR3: CASSLLGQGAHGQEKLFF. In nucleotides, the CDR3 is TGTGCCAGCAGTTTATTAGGACAGGGGGCCCATGGTCAGGAAAAACTGTTTTTT.

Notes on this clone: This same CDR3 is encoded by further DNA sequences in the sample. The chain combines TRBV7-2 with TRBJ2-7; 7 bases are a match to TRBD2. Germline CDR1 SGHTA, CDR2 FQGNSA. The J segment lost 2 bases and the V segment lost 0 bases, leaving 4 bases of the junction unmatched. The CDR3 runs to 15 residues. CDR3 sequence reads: CASSLASGSTYEQYF. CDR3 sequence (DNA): TGTGCCAGCAGCTTAGCTAGCGGGTCTACCTACGAGCAGTACTTC. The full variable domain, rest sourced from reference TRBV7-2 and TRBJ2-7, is GAGVSQSPSNKVTEKGKDVELRCDPISGHTALYWYRQSLGQGLEFLIYFQGNSAPDKSGLPSDRFSAERTGGSVSTLTIQRTQQEDSAVYLCASSLASGSTYEQYFGPGTRLTVT.

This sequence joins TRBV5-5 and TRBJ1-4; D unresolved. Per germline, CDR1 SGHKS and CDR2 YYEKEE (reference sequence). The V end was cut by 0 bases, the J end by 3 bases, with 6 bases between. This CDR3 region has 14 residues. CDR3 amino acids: CASSLVYSNEKLFF. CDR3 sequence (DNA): TGTGCCAGCAGCTTGGTATACTCTAATGAAAAACTGTTTTTT.

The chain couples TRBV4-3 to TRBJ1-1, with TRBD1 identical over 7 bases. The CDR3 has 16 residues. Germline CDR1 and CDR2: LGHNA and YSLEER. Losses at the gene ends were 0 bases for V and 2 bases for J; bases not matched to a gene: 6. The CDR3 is CASSQETGTANTEAFF. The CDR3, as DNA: TGCGCCAGCAGCCAAGAAACTGGGACAGCCAACACTGAAGCTTTCTTT.

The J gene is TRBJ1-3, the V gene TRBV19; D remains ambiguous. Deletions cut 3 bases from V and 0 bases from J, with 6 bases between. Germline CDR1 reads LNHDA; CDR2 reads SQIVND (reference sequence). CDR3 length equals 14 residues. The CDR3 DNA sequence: TGTGCCAGTAGTATGCGAGACTCTGGAAACACCATATATTTT. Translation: CASSMRDSGNTIYF.

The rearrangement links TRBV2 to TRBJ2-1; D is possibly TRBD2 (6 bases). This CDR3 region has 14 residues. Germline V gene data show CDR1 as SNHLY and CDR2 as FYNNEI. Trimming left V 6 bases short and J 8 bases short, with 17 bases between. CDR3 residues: CASRQERAFDEQFF. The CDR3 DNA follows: TGTGCCAGCAGACAAGAGCGGGCATTTGATGAGCAGTTCTTC.

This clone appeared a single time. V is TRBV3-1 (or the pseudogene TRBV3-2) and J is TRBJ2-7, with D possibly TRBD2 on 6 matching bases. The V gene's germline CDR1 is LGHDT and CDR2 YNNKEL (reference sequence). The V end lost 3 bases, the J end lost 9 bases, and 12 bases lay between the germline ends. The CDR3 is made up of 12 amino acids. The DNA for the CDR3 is TGTGCCAGCAGCCACGGGGAGGACATGCAGTACTTC. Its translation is CASSHGEDMQYF.

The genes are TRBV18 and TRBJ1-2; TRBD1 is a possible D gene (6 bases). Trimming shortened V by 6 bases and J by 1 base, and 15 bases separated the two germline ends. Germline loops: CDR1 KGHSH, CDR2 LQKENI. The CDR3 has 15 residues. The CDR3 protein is CASSHRAPSNYGYTF. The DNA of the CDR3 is TGTGCCAGCTCGCACAGGGCCCCGAGTAACTATGGCTACACCTTC. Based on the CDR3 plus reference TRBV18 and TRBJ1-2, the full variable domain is NAGVMQNPRHLVRRRGQEARLRCSPMKGHSHVYWYRQLPEEGLKFMVYLQKENIIDESGMPKERFSAEFPKEGPSILRIQQVVRGDSAAYFCASSHRAPSNYGYTFGSGTRLTVV.

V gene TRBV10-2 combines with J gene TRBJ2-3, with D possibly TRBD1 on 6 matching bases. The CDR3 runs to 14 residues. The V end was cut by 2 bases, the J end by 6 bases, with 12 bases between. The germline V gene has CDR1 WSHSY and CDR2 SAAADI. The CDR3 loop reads CASSENRAGDTQYF. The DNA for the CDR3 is TGCGCCAGCAGTGAGAACAGGGCAGGGGATACGCAGTATTTT.

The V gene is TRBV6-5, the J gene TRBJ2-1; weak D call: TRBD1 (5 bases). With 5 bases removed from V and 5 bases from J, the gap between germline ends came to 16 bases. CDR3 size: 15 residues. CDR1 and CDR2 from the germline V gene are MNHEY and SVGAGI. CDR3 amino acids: CASSQSKQAHNEQFF. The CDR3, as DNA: TGTGCCAGCAGTCAATCTAAACAGGCCCACAATGAGCAGTTCTTC.

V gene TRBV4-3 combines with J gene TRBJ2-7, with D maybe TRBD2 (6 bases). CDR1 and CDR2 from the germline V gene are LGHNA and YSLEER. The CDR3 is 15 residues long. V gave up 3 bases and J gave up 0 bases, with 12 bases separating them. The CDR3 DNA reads TGCGCCAGCAGCCACAAGCGGGCGAGCTCCTACGAGCAGTACTTC. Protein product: CASSHKRASSYEQYF.